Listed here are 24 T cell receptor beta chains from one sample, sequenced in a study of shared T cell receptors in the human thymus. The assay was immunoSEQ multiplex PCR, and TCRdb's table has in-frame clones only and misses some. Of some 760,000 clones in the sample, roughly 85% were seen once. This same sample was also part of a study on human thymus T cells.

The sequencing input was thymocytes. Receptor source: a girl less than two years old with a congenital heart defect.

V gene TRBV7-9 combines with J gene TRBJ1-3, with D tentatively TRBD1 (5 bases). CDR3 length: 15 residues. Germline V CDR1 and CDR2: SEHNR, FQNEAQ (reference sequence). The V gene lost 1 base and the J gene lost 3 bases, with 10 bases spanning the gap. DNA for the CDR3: TGTGCCAGCAGCTTAGGACAGCTACTTGGAAACACCATATATTTT. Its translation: CASSLGQLLGNTIYF.

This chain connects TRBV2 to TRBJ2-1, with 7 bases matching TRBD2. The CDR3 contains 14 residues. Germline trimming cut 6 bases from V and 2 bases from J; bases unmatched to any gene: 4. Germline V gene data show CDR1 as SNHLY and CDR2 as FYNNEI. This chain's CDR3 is CASSGGWAYNEQFF. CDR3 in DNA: TGTGCCAGCAGCGGGGGGTGGGCCTACAATGAGCAGTTCTTC. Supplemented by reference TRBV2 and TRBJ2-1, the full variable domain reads EPEVTQTPSHQVTQMGQEVILRCVPISNHLYFYWYRQILGQKVEFLVSFYNNEISEKSEIFDDQFSVERPDGSNFTLKIRSTKLEDSAMYFCASSGGWAYNEQFFGPGTRLTVL.

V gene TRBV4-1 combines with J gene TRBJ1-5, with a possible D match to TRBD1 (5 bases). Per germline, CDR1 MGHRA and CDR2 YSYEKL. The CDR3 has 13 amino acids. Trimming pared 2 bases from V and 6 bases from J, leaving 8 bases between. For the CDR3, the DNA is TGCGCCAGCAGCCAAAGAAGGGGTCAGCCCCAGCATTTT. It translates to CASSQRRGQPQHF.

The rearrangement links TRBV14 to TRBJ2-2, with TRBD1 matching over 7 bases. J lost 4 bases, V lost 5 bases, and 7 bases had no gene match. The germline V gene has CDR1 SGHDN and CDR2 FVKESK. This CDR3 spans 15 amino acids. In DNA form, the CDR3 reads TGTGCCAGCAGCGACCGACAGGGCGGCACCGGGGAGCTGTTTTTT. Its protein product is CASSDRQGGTGELFF.

The CDR3 DNA reads TGTGCCAGCAGCAAAGGTCGGGACGGGGGAGGCTACGAGCAGTACTTC. It yields the protein CASSKGRDGGGYEQYF. This rearrangement joins TRBV21-1 to TRBJ2-7; the table's D call TRBD2 went unverified against the DNA. TRBV21-1 is a known pseudogene. The CDR3 contains 16 residues.

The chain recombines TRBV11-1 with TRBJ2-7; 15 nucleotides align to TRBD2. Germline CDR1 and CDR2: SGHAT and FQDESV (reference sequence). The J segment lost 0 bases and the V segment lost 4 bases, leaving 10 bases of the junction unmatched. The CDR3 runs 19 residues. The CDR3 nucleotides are TGTGCCAGCAGCTCGACCGGGACTAGCGGGGGGCCTGACTCCTACGAGCAGTACTTC. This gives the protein CASSSTGTSGGPDSYEQYF.

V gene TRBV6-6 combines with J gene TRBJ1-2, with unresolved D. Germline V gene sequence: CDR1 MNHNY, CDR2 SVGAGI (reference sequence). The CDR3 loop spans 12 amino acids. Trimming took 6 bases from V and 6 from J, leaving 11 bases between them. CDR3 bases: TGTGCCAGCAGGAGGGCCTTGAATGGCTACACCTTC. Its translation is CASRRALNGYTF.

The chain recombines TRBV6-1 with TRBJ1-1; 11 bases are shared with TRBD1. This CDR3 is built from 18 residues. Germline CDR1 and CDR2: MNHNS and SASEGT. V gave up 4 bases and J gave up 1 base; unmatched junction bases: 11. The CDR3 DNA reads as TGTGCCAGCAGTGCCACCTGGTGGGGGACAGGGGGGAACACTGAAGCTTTCTTT. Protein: CASSATWWGTGGNTEAFF.

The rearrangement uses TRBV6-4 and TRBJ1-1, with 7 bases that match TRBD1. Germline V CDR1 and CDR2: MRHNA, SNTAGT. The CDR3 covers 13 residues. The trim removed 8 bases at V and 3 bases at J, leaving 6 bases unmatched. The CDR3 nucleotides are TGTGCCAGCCGAGGGACAGAAGACACTGAAGCTTTCTTT. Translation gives CASRGTEDTEAFF.

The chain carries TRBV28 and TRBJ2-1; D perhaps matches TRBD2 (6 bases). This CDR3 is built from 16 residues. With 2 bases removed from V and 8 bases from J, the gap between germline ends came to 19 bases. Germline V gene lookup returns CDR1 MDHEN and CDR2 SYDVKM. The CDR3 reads CASSLDVPGRFDEQFF. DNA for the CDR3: TGTGCCAGCAGTTTAGACGTGCCAGGGAGGTTCGATGAGCAGTTCTTC.

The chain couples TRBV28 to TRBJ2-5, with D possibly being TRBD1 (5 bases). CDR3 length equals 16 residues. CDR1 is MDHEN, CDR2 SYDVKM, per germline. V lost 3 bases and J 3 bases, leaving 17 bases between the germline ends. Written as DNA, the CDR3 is TGTGCCAGCAGTTTTAGTCACAGATGGACAAAAGAGACCCAGTACTTC. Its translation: CASSFSHRWTKETQYF.

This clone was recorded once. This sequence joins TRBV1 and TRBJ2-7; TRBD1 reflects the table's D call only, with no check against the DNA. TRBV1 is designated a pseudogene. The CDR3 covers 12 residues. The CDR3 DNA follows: TGCACCAGCAGCCCACAAGAAAACGAGCAGTACTTC. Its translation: CTSSPQENEQYF.

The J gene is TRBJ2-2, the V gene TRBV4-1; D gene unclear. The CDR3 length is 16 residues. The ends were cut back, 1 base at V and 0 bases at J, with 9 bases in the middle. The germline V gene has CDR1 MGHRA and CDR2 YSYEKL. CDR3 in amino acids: CASSQVRHTNTGELFF. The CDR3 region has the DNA TGCGCCAGCAGCCAAGTGCGACACACGAACACCGGGGAGCTGTTTTTT.

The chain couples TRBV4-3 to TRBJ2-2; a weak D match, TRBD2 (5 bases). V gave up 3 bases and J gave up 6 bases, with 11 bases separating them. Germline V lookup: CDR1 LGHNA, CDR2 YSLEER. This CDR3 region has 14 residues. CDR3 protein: CASSHDEEAGELFF. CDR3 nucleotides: TGCGCCAGCAGCCATGATGAGGAGGCCGGGGAGCTGTTTTTT.

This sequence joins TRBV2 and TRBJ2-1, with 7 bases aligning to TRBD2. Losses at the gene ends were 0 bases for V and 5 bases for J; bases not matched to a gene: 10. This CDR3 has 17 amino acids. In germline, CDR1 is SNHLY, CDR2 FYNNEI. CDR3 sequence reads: CASSEAGGQGGDNEQFF. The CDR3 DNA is TGTGCCAGCAGTGAAGCGGGTGGGCAGGGAGGGGACAATGAGCAGTTCTTC.

The CDR3 sequence: CASSHRNEQFF. The CDR3, as DNA: TGTGCCAGCAGCCACAGGAATGAGCAGTTCTTC. V is TRBV14 and J is TRBJ2-1; no clear D gene. V lost 3 bases and J lost 7, with 4 bases in between. The CDR3 totals 11 residues. Germline lookup yields CDR1 SGHDN and CDR2 FVKESK. Looking up the rest from reference TRBV14 and TRBJ2-1 gives the full variable domain: EAGVTQFPSHSVIEKGQTVTLRCDPISGHDNLYWYRRVMGKEIKFLLHFVKESKQDESGMPNNRFLAERTGGTYSTLKVQPAELEDSGVYFCASSHRNEQFFGPGTRLTVL.

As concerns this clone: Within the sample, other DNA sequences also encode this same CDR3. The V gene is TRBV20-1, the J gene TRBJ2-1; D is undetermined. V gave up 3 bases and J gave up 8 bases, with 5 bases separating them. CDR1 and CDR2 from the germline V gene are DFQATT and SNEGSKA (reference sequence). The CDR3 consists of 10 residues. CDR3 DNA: TGCAGTGCTAGGGTAGATGAGCAGTTCTTC. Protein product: CSARVDEQFF.

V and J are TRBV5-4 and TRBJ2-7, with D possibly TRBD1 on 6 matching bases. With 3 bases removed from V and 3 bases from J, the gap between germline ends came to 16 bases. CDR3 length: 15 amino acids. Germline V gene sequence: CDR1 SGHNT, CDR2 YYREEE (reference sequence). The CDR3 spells CASSSEQGFLYEQYF. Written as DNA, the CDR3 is TGTGCCAGCAGCTCAGAGCAGGGGTTTCTCTACGAGCAGTACTTC.

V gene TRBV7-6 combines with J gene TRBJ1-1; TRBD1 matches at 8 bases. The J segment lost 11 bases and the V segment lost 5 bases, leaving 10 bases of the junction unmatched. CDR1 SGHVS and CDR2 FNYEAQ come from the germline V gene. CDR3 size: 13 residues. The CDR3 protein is CASSIGQGRWAFF. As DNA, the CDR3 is TGTGCCAGCAGCATCGGACAGGGTAGATGGGCTTTCTTT.

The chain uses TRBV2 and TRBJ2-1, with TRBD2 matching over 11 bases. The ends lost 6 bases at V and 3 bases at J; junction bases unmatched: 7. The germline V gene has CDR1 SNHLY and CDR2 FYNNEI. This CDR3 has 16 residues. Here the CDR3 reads CASSVRLAGRYNEQFF. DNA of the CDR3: TGTGCCAGCAGCGTCCGACTAGCGGGGCGCTACAATGAGCAGTTCTTC.

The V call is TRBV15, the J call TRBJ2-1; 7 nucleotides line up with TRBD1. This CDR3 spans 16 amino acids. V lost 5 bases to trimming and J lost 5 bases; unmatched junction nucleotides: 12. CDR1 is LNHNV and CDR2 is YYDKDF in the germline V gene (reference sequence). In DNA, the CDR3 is TGTGCCACCAGCGCCGACAGGGTAGATCCGGACAATGAGCAGTTCTTC. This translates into CATSADRVDPDNEQFF.

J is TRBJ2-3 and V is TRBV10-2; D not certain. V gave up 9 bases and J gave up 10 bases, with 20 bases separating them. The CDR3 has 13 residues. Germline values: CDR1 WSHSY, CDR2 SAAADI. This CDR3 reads CASHESLPRAQYF. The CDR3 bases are TGCGCCAGTCACGAATCACTCCCCCGGGCGCAGTATTTT.

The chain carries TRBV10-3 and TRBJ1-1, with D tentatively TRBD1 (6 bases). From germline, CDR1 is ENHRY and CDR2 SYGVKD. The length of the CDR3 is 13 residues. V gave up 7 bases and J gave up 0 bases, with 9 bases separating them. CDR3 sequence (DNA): TGTGCCATCAAGGGACAACTGAACACTGAAGCTTTCTTT. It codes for CAIKGQLNTEAFF.

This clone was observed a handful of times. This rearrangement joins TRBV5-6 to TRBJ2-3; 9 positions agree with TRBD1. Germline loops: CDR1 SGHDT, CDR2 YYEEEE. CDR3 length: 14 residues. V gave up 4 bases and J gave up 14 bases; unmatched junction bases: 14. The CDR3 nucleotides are TGTGCCAGCAGCCCTGGATGGGTTGGGGGACAGGGGTATTTT. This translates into CASSPGWVGGQGYF.